This TCR beta chain was obtained from a study of blood T cell repertoires in COVID-19. Study overall: In each case, the material was cDNA or gDNA derived from T cells, B-cell-depleted T cells, or PBMCs.

Germline CDR1 SGDLS, CDR2 YYNGEE. The ends lost 3 bases at V and 8 bases at J; junction bases unmatched: 9. The CDR3 is 15 amino acids. Libraries were prepared by immunoSEQ multiplex PCR; TCRdb keeps only in-frame clonotypes and omits some of them. The sample records around 450,000 clones, around 89% being singletons. The chain links TRBV9 to TRBJ2-1; the match to TRBD2 covers 9 bases. Sequenced input: peripheral blood. This sequence was found in a woman in her twenties or thirties with acute or convalescent COVID-19. In DNA, the CDR3 is TGTGCCAGCAGCGGGTTAGCGGGGGTCCTCGATGAGCAGTTCTTC. Translation: CASSGLAGVLDEQFF.